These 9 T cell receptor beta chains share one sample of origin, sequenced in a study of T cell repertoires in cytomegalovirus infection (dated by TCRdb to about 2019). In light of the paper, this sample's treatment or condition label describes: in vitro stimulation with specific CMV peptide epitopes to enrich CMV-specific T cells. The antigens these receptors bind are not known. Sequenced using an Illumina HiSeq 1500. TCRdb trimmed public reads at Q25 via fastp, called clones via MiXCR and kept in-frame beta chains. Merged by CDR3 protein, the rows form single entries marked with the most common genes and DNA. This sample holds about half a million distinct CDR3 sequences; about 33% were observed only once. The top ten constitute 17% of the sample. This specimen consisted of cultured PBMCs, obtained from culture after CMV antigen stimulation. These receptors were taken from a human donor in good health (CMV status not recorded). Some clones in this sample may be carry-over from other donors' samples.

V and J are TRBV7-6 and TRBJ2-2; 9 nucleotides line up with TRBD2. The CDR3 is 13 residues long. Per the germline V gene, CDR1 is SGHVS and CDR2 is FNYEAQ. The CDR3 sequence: CAITSGRRGELFF. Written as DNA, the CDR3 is TGTGCTATCACAAGCGGGAGGCGCGGGGAGCTGTTTTTT.

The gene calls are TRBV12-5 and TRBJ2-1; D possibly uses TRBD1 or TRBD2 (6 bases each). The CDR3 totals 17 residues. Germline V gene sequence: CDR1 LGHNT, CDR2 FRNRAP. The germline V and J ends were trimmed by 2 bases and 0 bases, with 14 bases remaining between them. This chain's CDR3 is CASGLIRGGISYNEQFF. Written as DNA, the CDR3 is TGTGCTAGTGGTTTGATCCGAGGGGGGATCTCCTACAATGAGCAGTTCTTC.

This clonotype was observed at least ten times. Here the CDR3 DNA reads TGCAGTGCTCCGAGGGACAGGATGATCTATGGCTACACCTTC. This translates into CSAPRDRMIYGYTF. This chain joins TRBV20-1 and TRBJ1-2, with TRBD1 matching over 8 bases. This CDR3 is built from 14 residues. V gave up 5 bases and J gave up 4 bases; unmatched junction bases: 9. Germline V gene lookup returns CDR1 DFQATT and CDR2 SNEGSKA (reference sequence).

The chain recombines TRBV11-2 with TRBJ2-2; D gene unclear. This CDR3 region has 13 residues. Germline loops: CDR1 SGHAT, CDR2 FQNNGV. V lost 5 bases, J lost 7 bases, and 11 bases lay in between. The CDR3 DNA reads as TGTGCCAGCAGCGTAAACGTGGTCGGGGAGCTGTTTTTT. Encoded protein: CASSVNVVGELFF.

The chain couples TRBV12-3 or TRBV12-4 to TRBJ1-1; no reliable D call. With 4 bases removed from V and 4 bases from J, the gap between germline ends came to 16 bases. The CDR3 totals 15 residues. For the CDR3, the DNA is TGTGCCAGCAGTTATGCATCCCAGGCAGGCACTGAAGCTTTCTTT. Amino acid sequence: CASSYASQAGTEAFF.

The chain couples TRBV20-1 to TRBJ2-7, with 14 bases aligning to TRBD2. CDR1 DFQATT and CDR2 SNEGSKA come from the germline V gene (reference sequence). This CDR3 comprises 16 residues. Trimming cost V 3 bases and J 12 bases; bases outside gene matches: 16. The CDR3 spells CSARTSGRALSPHLYF. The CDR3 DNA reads TGCAGTGCTAGGACTAGCGGGAGGGCCCTCTCCCCTCATTTGTACTTC.

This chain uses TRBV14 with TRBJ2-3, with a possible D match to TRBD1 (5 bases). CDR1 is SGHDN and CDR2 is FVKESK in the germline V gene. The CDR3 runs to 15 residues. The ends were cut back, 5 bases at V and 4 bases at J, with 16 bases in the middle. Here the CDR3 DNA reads TGTGCCAGCAGCGTTAGACAGCAGGACGCAGATACGCAGTATTTT. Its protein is CASSVRQQDADTQYF.

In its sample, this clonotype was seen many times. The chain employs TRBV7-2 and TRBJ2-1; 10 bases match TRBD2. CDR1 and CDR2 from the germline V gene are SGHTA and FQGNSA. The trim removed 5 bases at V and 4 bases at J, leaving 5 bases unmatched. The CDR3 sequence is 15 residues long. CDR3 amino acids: CASSPGLANYNEQFF. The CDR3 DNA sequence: TGTGCCAGCAGCCCGGGACTAGCGAATTACAATGAGCAGTTCTTC. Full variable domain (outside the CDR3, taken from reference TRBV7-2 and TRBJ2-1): GAGVSQSPSNKVTEKGKDVELRCDPISGHTALYWYRQSLGQGLEFLIYFQGNSAPDKSGLPSDRFSAERTGGSVSTLTIQRTQQEDSAVYLCASSPGLANYNEQFFGPGTRLTVL.

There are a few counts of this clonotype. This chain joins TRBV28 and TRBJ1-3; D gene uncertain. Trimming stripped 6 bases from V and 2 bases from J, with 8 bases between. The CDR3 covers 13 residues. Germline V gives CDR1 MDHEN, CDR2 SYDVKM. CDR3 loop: CASRVNAGNTIYF. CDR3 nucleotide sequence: TGTGCCAGCAGGGTTAATGCTGGAAACACCATATATTTT.